The following is a T cell receptor (beta chain) sequence with its context. In the original processing: Counts of nucleated cells, estimated from reference gene primer amplification, were obtained. TCRdb keeps only in-frame clones here, not all; method: immunoSEQ multiplex PCR. V and J calls and clone size are as listed in that table; D and trimming were resolved from the DNA. The sample shows 150,000 to 160,000 clones, about 90% of them seen only once. These data belong to a study of blood T cell repertoires in COVID-19. Study at large: Samples representing acute and convalescent COVID-19 were sourced from the United States, Italy and Spain. T cells, B-cell-depleted T cells, or PBMCs supplied cDNA or gDNA.

CDR1 and CDR2 (germline): MNHEY, SMNVEV (reference sequence). V was clipped by 4 bases and J by 4 bases; unmatched bases: 4. The CDR3 runs to 16 residues. Sample: peripheral blood. The chain has TRBV27 and TRBJ2-2, with 12 bases lining up with TRBD2. The sequence came from a middle-aged man with acute or convalescent COVID-19. The CDR3 DNA reads as TGTGCCAGCAGTTGGACTAGCGGGACGGGCACCGGGGAGCTGTTTTTT. Its protein product is CASSWTSGTGTGELFF.